This paragraph reports one TCR beta chain. Its antigen is as yet unknown. A much larger clone differs from this one at a single base, so this may be a read error. Stable Graves' hyperthyroidism meant no ophthalmopathy progression within 18 months. This sample stems from a study of T cells in Graves' hyperthyroidism and ophthalmopathy. CDR1 and CDR2 (germline): SQVTM, ANQGSEA. This CDR3 contains 12 residues. V lost 3 bases and J lost 1, with 5 bases in between. TCR beta CDR3 region amplification was performed from RNA transcripts. HTBI primers drove first-round RT-PCR of the TCR CDR3. TCRdb called the multiplex PCR reads again in MiXCR, with one record for every CDR3 protein. Altogether hundreds of thousands of distinct CDR3 sequences are present, approximately 14% being singletons, with the ten largest covering around 7.3%. Study observations and caveats: Researchers found most expanded thyroid clonotypes above 0.001 in blood as well.

Sequencing used blood. This TCR was sampled from a woman in her late teens or twenties with Graves' hyperthyroidism. The V gene is TRBV29-1, the J gene TRBJ2-3; no clear D. The chain's CDR3 is CSVDQGTDTQYF. DNA of the CDR3: TGCAGCGTTGATCAGGGCACAGATACGCAGTATTTT.